This T cell receptor (beta chain) was profiled in a study of identical twins. Healthy Caucasians were all of the donors. General study results and limits: Out-of-frame alpha sequences common to twins were enriched for low generation probability. Carriage of fewer insertions was seen in abundant cord blood beta clonotypes, whereas memory repertoires showed none.

Template switching (which added a universal primer site) was used, and cDNA carried unique molecular identifiers. TCRdb reprocessed the 5' RACE reads via MiXCR and lists one record per CDR3 protein. Of 420,000 or so distinct CDR3 sequences listed, roughly 18% are singletons. In regard to this clonotype: What it recognizes is unknown.

V lost 4 bases to trimming and J lost 6 bases; unmatched junction nucleotides: 7. The length of the CDR3 is 15 residues. Germline values: CDR1 SGHVS, CDR2 FQNEAQ. This TCR came from a man aged 50-60 years in good health. The specimen was naive T cells sorted from blood. The chain couples TRBV7-8 to TRBJ2-1, with 9 bases fitting TRBD1. The CDR3 is CASSSGQGSGNEQFF. Written as DNA, the CDR3 is TGTGCCAGCAGCTCCGGACAGGGGAGCGGCAATGAGCAGTTCTTC.